This is a list of T cell receptor beta chains from one sample in a study of blood T cell repertoires in COVID-19. Profiled with immunoSEQ multiplex PCR; TCRdb holds only in-frame clones, not every one. The sample has about 44,000 clones; approximately 86% are singletons. Source material: peripheral blood. The receptors originated from a woman in her 70s with acute or convalescent COVID-19. The CDR3 runs from the conserved cysteine through the conserved F or W. Each record gives: D gene, V gene, clone size, CDR3 length, J gene, CDR3 protein, CDR3 DNA. The D gene is left open where the match is weak. For some rows the clone size is stated as once, few or many, or as a class when expanded; others skip it.

TRBD2	TRBV6-5	-	13	TRBJ2-7	CASGGLAGVEQYF	TGTGCCAGCGGGGGACTAGCGGGAGTCGAGCAGTACTTC
-	TRBV15	-	14	TRBJ2-1	CATSRGADGDEQFF	TGTGCCACCAGCAGAGGGGCCGACGGGGATGAGCAGTTCTTC
TRBD1	TRBV6-5	-	13	TRBJ1-1	CASQDRGDTEAFF	TGTGCCAGCCAGGACAGGGGGGACACTGAAGCTTTCTTT
TRBD1	TRBV19	-	17	TRBJ1-5	CASSGGTGDRSNQPQHF	TGTGCCAGTAGTGGGGGGACAGGGGATCGAAGCAATCAGCCCCAGCATTTT
-	TRBV28	-	16	TRBJ1-2	CASSLEGHSNFYGYTF	TGTGCCAGCAGTTTAGAAGGCCACAGCAACTTCTATGGCTACACCTTC
-	TRBV7-9	few	14	TRBJ2-7	CASSLAGAAYEQYF	TGTGCCAGCAGCTTAGCGGGGGCGGCTTACGAGCAGTACTTC
TRBD1	TRBV5-6	-	15	TRBJ1-2	CASSSWTGRSYGYTF	TGTGCCAGCTCTTCCTGGACAGGGAGGAGCTATGGCTACACCTTC
-	TRBV18	once	14	TRBJ1-2	CASSAGFANYGYTF	TGTGCCAGCTCAGCAGGGTTTGCTAACTATGGCTACACCTTC
TRBD1	TRBV4-1	-	16	TRBJ2-1	CASSFTGVSSYNEQFF	TGCGCCAGCAGCTTTACAGGGGTGTCCTCCTACAATGAGCAGTTCTTC
TRBD1	TRBV2	-	13	TRBJ2-7	CASRGTGVVEQYF	TGTGCCAGCAGAGGAACAGGGGTCGTCGAGCAGTACTTC
-	TRBV2	-	15	TRBJ1-2	CASSTPWGGSYGYTF	TGTGCCAGCAGCACCCCCTGGGGGGGAAGCTATGGCTACACCTTC
TRBD1	TRBV28	-	17	TRBJ2-6	CASRPPDRGRGANVLTF	TGTGCCAGCAGACCACCGGACAGGGGGCGAGGGGCCAACGTCCTGACTTTC
TRBD2	TRBV6-4	once	16	TRBJ2-2	CASSARAAGGPGELFF	TGTGCCAGCAGTGCCCGGGCAGCGGGAGGGCCCGGGGAGCTGTTTTTT
TRBD1	TRBV24-1	-	19	TRBJ2-6	CATSEALGTVNSGANVLTF	TGTGCCACCAGTGAGGCCCTTGGGACAGTAAACTCTGGGGCCAACGTCCTGACTTTC
-	TRBV11-3	few	15	TRBJ2-7	CASSPLVVRSYEQYF	TGTGCCAGCAGCCCCCTAGTAGTCCGCTCCTACGAGCAGTACTTC
TRBD1	TRBV6-5	-	15	TRBJ1-5	CASSYRQGAGQPQHF	TGTGCCAGCAGTTACCGACAGGGGGCAGGTCAGCCCCAGCATTTT
-	TRBV5-4	-	15	TRBJ2-7	CASSPGGGATYEQYF	TGTGCCAGCAGCCCAGGCGGAGGAGCAACCTACGAGCAGTACTTC
-	TRBV12-3/TRBV12-4	-	12	TRBJ1-5	CASRPGGQPQHF	TGTGCCAGCAGGCCCGGTGGTCAGCCCCAGCATTTT
-	TRBV27	-	14	TRBJ2-7	CASSSTDHSYEQYF	TGTGCCAGCAGTTCGACAGACCACTCCTACGAGCAGTACTTC
-	TRBV10-2	once	13	TRBJ1-1	CASMPPRNTEAFF	TGCGCCAGCATGCCCCCCAGGAACACTGAAGCTTTCTTT
-	TRBV6-6	once	16	TRBJ1-5	CASSYSGSGGNQPQHF	TGTGCCAGCAGTTACTCGGGCTCAGGGGGCAATCAGCCCCAGCATTTT
TRBD2	TRBV14	-	14	TRBJ2-4	CASSQALAGHIQYF	TGTGCCAGCAGCCAAGCGCTAGCGGGACACATTCAGTACTTC
-	TRBV7-9	-	16	TRBJ2-3	CASSSRGSASTDTQYF	TGTGCCAGCAGCTCGCGGGGTAGTGCTAGCACAGATACGCAGTATTTT
-	TRBV5-6	-	12	TRBJ2-7	CASSARHYEQYF	TGTGCCAGCAGCGCCAGACACTACGAGCAGTACTTC
-	TRBV7-2	-	13	TRBJ2-5	CASSLDGQGTQYF	TGTGCCAGCAGCTTAGATGGCCAGGGGACCCAGTACTTC
-	TRBV3-1/TRBV3-2	-	12	TRBJ2-3	CASSLYTDTQYF	TGTGCCAGCAGCCTATACACAGATACGCAGTATTTT
TRBD1	TRBV5-1	-	14	TRBJ1-2	CASITPQGNYGYTF	TGCGCCAGCATTACCCCACAGGGGAACTATGGCTACACCTTC
-	TRBV9	-	12	TRBJ2-1	CASSVSYNEQFF	TGTGCCAGCAGCGTTAGCTACAATGAGCAGTTCTTC
TRBD1	TRBV25-1	-	13	TRBJ1-5	CASGTGGNQPQHF	TGTGCTTCCGGGACAGGGGGGAATCAGCCCCAGCATTTT
-	TRBV7-3	-	15	TRBJ2-7	CASSLASGRTYEQYF	TGTGCCAGCAGCTTAGCGAGCGGTAGGACCTACGAGCAGTACTTC
-	TRBV11-1	-	13	TRBJ2-1	CASLSRGYNEQFF	TGTGCCAGCCTGTCTCGAGGCTACAATGAGCAGTTCTTC
TRBD2	TRBV5-1	-	17	TRBJ2-5	CASSPGLAGGFLETQYF	TGCGCCAGCAGCCCGGGACTAGCGGGAGGGTTTTTGGAGACCCAGTACTTC
TRBD1	TRBV7-8	-	14	TRBJ1-2	CASSVGQGSYGYTF	TGTGCCAGCAGCGTGGGACAGGGGAGCTATGGCTACACCTTC
-	TRBV6-6	-	15	TRBJ2-7	CASSDRVVRGGEQYF	TGTGCCAGCAGCGACCGGGTGGTTCGGGGAGGCGAGCAGTACTTC
TRBD2	TRBV20-1	-	15	TRBJ2-7	CSASGGGVFDYEQYF	TGCAGTGCTAGTGGGGGAGGGGTCTTTGACTACGAGCAGTACTTC
-	TRBV19	-	12	TRBJ2-5	CASSTRTETQYF	TGTGCCAGTAGTACGAGAACGGAGACCCAGTACTTC
-	TRBV6-5	-	12	TRBJ1-4	CASTARPEKLFF	TGTGCCAGCACGGCCAGGCCCGAAAAACTGTTTTTT
TRBD1	TRBV7-9	-	15	TRBJ2-7	CASSFTPGTGLEQYF	TGTGCCAGCAGCTTTACCCCCGGGACAGGGCTAGAGCAGTACTTC
-	TRBV5-6	-	14	TRBJ1-1	CASSPGSRMAKAFF	TGTGCCAGCAGCCCAGGGTCCCGGATGGCTAAAGCTTTCTTT
TRBD2	TRBV27	-	16	TRBJ2-1	CASRIGGRVSYNEQFF	TGTGCCAGCAGGATAGGCGGGAGAGTATCCTACAATGAGCAGTTCTTC
TRBD1	TRBV19	-	15	TRBJ1-4	CASSTLTGGGEKLFF	TGTGCCAGTAGTACCCTGACAGGGGGTGGAGAAAAACTGTTTTTT
-	TRBV19	-	16	TRBJ1-5	CASKPQAWGSNQPQHF	TGTGCCAGTAAGCCACAGGCGTGGGGTAGCAATCAGCCCCAGCATTTT
TRBD1	TRBV9	once	16	TRBJ1-1	CASSVGAGGPNTEAFF	TGTGCCAGCAGCGTAGGGGCAGGGGGCCCCAACACTGAAGCTTTCTTT
-	TRBV6-2/TRBV6-3	few	14	TRBJ2-7	CASSRDSAAYEQYF	TGTGCCAGCAGTCGCGACAGTGCAGCCTACGAGCAGTACTTC
-	TRBV30	-	13	TRBJ2-3	CAWSGARTDTQYF	TGTGCCTGGAGTGGAGCGCGCACAGATACGCAGTATTTT